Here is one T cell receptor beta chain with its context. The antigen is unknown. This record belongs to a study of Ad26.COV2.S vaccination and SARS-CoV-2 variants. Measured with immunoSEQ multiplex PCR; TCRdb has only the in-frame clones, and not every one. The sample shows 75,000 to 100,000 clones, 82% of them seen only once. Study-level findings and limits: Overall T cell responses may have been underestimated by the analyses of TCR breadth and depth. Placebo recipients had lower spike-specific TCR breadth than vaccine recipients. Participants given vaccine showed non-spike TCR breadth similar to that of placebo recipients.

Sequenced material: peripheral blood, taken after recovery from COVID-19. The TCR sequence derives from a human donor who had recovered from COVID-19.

The DNA for the CDR3 is TGTGCCAGCCTGGGACAGGGATCGGGACCCCAGCATTTT. Amino acids: CASLGQGSGPQHF. This chain joins TRBV19 and TRBJ1-5, with 9 bases fitting TRBD1. The CDR3 sequence is 13 residues long. Germline V gives CDR1 LNHDA, CDR2 SQIVND (reference sequence). J gave up 10 bases and V 9 bases, and 10 bases lay outside the gene matches. The whole variable domain, filled in from reference TRBV19 and TRBJ1-5, reads DGGITQSPKYLFRKEGQNVTLSCEQNLNHDAMYWYRQDPGQGLRLIYYSQIVNDFQKGDIAEGYSVSREKKESFPLTVTSAQKNPTAFYLCASLGQGSGPQHFGDGTRLSIL.